This record looks at one TCR beta chain sequence and its context. Its binding antigen is unknown. No quality values exist for individual bases; no much larger clone is one base distant. The protocol used for the library was the immunoSEQ multiplex PCR assay. For most patients, high-throughput TCR-beta CDR3 sequencing of genomic DNA was performed by Adaptive Biotechnologies. Regarding the original processing steps: TCR sequencing data were retrieved from Adaptive's ImmunoSEQ software for 18 patients, whereas three other patients were processed with MiXCR and VDJtools. CDR3 nucleotide sequences shared between donor and recipient were removed because the origin of such sequences could not be assigned. To count as alloreactive, a clone needed at least 2-fold expansion over unstimulated cells and a minimum CFSE-low frequency of 0.002% (template counts) or 0.001% (read counts). Clones detected in sequenced pre-transplant spleen, lymph node, or MLR CFSE-low populations of the donor or recipient were defined as mappable. The cumulative frequency of alloreactive clones was calculated as a percentage of all sequences, weighted by copy number. TCRdb's version of the immuneACCESS table is confined to in-frame rearrangements and falls short of the full clone set. An unresolved V gene accounts for under half of the shortfall where checked; the remainder is of unknown origin. The V and J calls and clone size were taken over from that table, and D and trimming were inferred from the DNA. This sample has about 15,000 clones in its table, and approximately 62% of those were observed once. Jointly, the top ten make up roughly 13% of the sample.

This sample is part of a study of graft-versus-host responses after intestinal transplantation (dated by TCRdb to about 2021). For the study in its entirety: The transplants that recipients received were multivisceral, liver-intestinal, or isolated intestinal. Anti-thymocyte globulin induction was given to all recipients, followed by maintenance tacrolimus and steroids for 2 to 4 years. Graft-versus-host and host-versus-graft alloreactive T cell clones were tracked in the graft, circulation and bone marrow after intestinal transplantation using bulk TCR-beta CDR3 sequencing. To identify alloreactive clones, pre-transplant mixed lymphocyte reaction products were sequenced and then compared with unstimulated pre-transplant donor and recipient T cells. Of the roughly 26 intestinal transplant recipients enrolled in the cohort, one of whom was a retransplant, a few patients without pretransplant specimens were excluded. A peak of at least 4% donor T cells among recipient peripheral blood mononuclear cells was the definition used for donor T cell macrochimerism. Rather than being sequenced by the commercial service, samples from three later patients were sequenced in-house on an Illumina MiSeq and processed with MiXCR.

CDR1 and CDR2 (MNHNY, SVGAGI) derive from the germline V gene (reference sequence). A distance of 14 bases separates the germline ends of V and J, which lose 6 bases and 6 bases respectively. The CDR3 holds 13 amino acids from the cysteine to the phenylalanine. Only the CDR3 part of the read is kept: 39 bases, read in frame from the first base. Dithiothreitol, EDTA incubations and collagenase D digestion were used to isolate intraepithelial and lamina propria lymphocytes from graft specimens. Bulk TCR-beta sequencing was performed on serial intestinal graft biopsy specimens collected as late as 600 days after transplant. Beyond this particular receptor, the publication reports: Peak levels of circulating GvH clones were associated with declines in HvG clones early after transplant. GvH clones turned up in recipient bone marrow, with some appearing earlier in ileal mucosa or blood, a pattern consistent with an intestinal mucosal origin. The conclusions were limited by the relatively low number and heterogeneity of the intestinal transplant patients. In patients with donor T cell macrochimerism, the allografts had high GvH to HvG T cell clonal ratios.

The starting material was ileum tissue, obtained 524 days after transplant. The TCR sequence derives from a human patient who received an intestinal transplant, so some T cells may come from the graft donor. Recombination linked TRBV6-6 to TRBJ1-2; possibly the D gene is TRBD1, per 6 matching bases. The CDR3 is CASSQQGADGYTF. Read as DNA, the sequence is TGTGCCAGCAGCCAACAGGGTGCGGATGGCTACACCTTC.